This TCR beta chain was identified in a study of blood T cell repertoires in COVID-19. Only in-frame clones appear in the TCRdb table, and some are missing; sequencing was by immunoSEQ multiplex PCR. The sample shows some 240,000 clones, 90% of them seen only once. This clone was seen a single time. This clonotype originated in a woman in her sixties or seventies with COVID-19, enrolled during active disease. Sequencing input: peripheral blood.

CDR3 region: CASSVAPSGKGDEKLFF. The CDR3 DNA reads as TGTGCCAGCAGCGTAGCCCCTTCAGGGAAGGGGGATGAAAAACTGTTTTTT. The chain is built from TRBV9 and TRBJ1-4, with D tentatively TRBD1 (6 bases). CDR1 is SGDLS and CDR2 is YYNGEE in the germline V gene. This CDR3 is built from 17 residues. Trimming shortened V by 0 bases and J by 6 bases, and 18 bases separated the two germline ends.